This TCR beta chain was found in a study of blood T cell repertoires in COVID-19. For the study at large: There were acute and convalescent COVID-19 samples, and they came from the United States, Italy and Spain. PBMCs, B-cell-depleted T cells, or T cells were the source of the cDNA or gDNA that made up the material.

Per the study methods: Reference gene primers were amplified, and this amplification served to estimate nucleated cell counts. Only in-frame clones appear in the TCRdb table, and some are missing; sequencing was by immunoSEQ multiplex PCR. V and J calls and clone size follow that table, whereas D and trimming were derived from the DNA. The data show 40,000 to 55,000 clones, about four fifths seen once. This CDR3 comprises 15 residues. Germline V gene data show CDR1 as LNHDA and CDR2 as SQIVND (reference sequence). V was trimmed by 1 base and J by 0 bases, leaving 4 bases between them. Sequencing was carried out using peripheral blood. The clonotype comes from a man over 45 with active COVID-19. V gene TRBV19 combines with J gene TRBJ2-6; D gene ambiguous. The CDR3: CASSIGLSGANVLTF. The CDR3 DNA is TGTGCCAGTAGTATAGGACTCTCTGGGGCCAACGTCCTGACTTTC.